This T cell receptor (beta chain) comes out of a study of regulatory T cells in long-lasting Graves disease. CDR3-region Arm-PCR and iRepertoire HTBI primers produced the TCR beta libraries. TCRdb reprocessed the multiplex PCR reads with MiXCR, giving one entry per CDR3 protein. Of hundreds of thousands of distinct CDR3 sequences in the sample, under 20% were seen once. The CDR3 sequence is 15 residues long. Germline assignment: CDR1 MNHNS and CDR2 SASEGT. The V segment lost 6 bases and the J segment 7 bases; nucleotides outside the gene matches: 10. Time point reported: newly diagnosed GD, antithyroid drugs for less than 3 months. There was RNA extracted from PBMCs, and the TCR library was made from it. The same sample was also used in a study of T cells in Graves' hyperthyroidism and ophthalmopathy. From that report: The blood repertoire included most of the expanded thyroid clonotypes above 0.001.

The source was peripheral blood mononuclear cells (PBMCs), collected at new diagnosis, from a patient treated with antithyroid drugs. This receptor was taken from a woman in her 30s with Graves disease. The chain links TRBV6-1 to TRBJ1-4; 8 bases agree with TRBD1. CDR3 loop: CASRTQGANSEKLFF. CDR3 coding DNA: TGTGCCAGCAGGACCCAGGGGGCGAATAGTGAAAAACTGTTTTTT.